The present TCR beta chain was sequenced within a study of T-cell reconstitution after alpha-beta-depleted transplantation in children. This CDR3 comprises 17 residues. CDR1 is LGHDT and CDR2 is YNNKEL in the germline V gene (reference sequence). The V segment lost 10 bases and the J segment 4 bases; nucleotides outside the gene matches: 16. As to this clonotype: What it recognizes is unknown.

As it was prepared, the TCRbeta library received unique molecular identifiers. TCRdb recomputed calls from the PCR reads with MiXCR, one row per CDR3 protein. The sample gives about 900,000 distinct CDR3 sequences, less than 30% of which show up once; 28% is in the top ten. General study findings and limits: Several patients had high TCRbeta diversity at day 60; it came from surviving recipient T cells and thymic progenitors. T-cell numbers and diversity one year post-transplant derived largely from freshly generated T cells.

This receptor was obtained from a boy under two years old who had a stem cell transplant for SCID, so the T cells may come from the graft donor. The V and J genes are TRBV3-1 and TRBJ2-6; 7 nucleotides agree with TRBD2. The sample here was PBMCs, mostly from graft donor cells, taken 360 days after TCRalphabeta/CD19-depleted stem cell transplant. CDR3 amino acids: CATSKRVGGSGANVLTF. CDR3 nucleotide sequence: TGTGCCACCTCCAAACGGGTGGGGGGGTCCGGGGCCAACGTCCTGACTTTC.